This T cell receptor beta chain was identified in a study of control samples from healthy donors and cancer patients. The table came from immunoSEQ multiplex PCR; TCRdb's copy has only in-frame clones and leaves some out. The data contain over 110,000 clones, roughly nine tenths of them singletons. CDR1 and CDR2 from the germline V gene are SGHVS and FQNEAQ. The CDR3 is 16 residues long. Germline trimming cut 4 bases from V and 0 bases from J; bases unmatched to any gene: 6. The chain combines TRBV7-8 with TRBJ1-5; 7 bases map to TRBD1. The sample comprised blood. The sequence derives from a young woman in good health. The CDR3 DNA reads TGTGCCAGCAGCTCCGGACAGGAGGGTAGCAATCAGCCCCAGCATTTT. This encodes CASSSGQEGSNQPQHF.